These T cell receptor beta chains were read from a single sample in a study of read filtering for tumor transcriptome and immune sequencing. TCRdb reprocessed the reads with MiXCR, giving one entry per CDR3 protein. The data contain around 60,000 distinct CDR3 sequences, roughly 19% of them singletons. What was sequenced was a population of CD138-negative cells sorted from bone marrow. All receptors come from a donor at least 40 years old with multiple myeloma. The conserved cysteine and the conserved F or W are not part of the CDR3 here. A D gene is named only where the DNA matches it firmly.

v_gene: TRBV24-1
j_gene: TRBJ2-2
d_gene: .
CDR3aa: ATSTGVVVPGELF

v_gene: TRBV9
j_gene: TRBJ2-3
d_gene: .
CDR3aa: ASSVGPTGRFATDTQY

v_gene: TRBV3-1
j_gene: TRBJ2-1
d_gene: TRBD1
CDR3aa: ASSQDLGQSSYNEQF

v_gene: TRBV12-3/TRBV12-4
j_gene: TRBJ2-1
d_gene: .
CDR3aa: ASSFGRNNEQF

v_gene: TRBV29-1
j_gene: TRBJ2-2
d_gene: .
CDR3aa: SARQSNTGELF

v_gene: TRBV5-1
j_gene: TRBJ2-5
d_gene: .
CDR3aa: ASSRTGIQETQY

v_gene: TRBV28
j_gene: TRBJ2-3
d_gene: .
CDR3aa: ASTLWADTQY

v_gene: TRBV5-1
j_gene: TRBJ1-4
d_gene: .
CDR3aa: ASSLVVGRVDEKLF

v_gene: TRBV29-1
j_gene: TRBJ2-5
d_gene: TRBD2
CDR3aa: SVVPGGASETQY

v_gene: TRBV20-1
j_gene: TRBJ2-7
d_gene: .
CDR3aa: SAPKPILRGTNSYEQY

v_gene: TRBV20-1
j_gene: TRBJ2-3
d_gene: .
CDR3aa: SANLPDTSFSTDTQY

v_gene: TRBV12-3/TRBV12-4
j_gene: TRBJ1-1
d_gene: TRBD1
CDR3aa: ASRTTRETGTMWTEAF

v_gene: TRBV5-1
j_gene: TRBJ2-1
d_gene: .
CDR3aa: ASSLEGEEQF

v_gene: TRBV11-2
j_gene: TRBJ1-5
d_gene: TRBD1
CDR3aa: ASSVNRGGPQH

v_gene: TRBV12-3/TRBV12-4
j_gene: TRBJ1-5
d_gene: .
CDR3aa: ASSPGDQPQH

v_gene: TRBV6-1
j_gene: TRBJ1-5
d_gene: TRBD1
CDR3aa: ASSSQGSDQPQH

v_gene: TRBV5-1
j_gene: TRBJ2-1
d_gene: .
CDR3aa: ASSLDLSYNEQF

v_gene: TRBV19
j_gene: TRBJ2-7
d_gene: TRBD2
CDR3aa: ASSLRGVDPYEQY

v_gene: TRBV7-9
j_gene: TRBJ2-1
d_gene: TRBD2
CDR3aa: ASSYGAGDYNEQF

v_gene: TRBV2
j_gene: TRBJ1-1
d_gene: TRBD1
CDR3aa: ASRGGVGPTEAF

v_gene: TRBV4-1
j_gene: TRBJ2-1
d_gene: .
CDR3aa: ASSQDAVPYNEQF

v_gene: TRBV28
j_gene: TRBJ2-2
d_gene: TRBD1
CDR3aa: ASRSGTVNTGELF